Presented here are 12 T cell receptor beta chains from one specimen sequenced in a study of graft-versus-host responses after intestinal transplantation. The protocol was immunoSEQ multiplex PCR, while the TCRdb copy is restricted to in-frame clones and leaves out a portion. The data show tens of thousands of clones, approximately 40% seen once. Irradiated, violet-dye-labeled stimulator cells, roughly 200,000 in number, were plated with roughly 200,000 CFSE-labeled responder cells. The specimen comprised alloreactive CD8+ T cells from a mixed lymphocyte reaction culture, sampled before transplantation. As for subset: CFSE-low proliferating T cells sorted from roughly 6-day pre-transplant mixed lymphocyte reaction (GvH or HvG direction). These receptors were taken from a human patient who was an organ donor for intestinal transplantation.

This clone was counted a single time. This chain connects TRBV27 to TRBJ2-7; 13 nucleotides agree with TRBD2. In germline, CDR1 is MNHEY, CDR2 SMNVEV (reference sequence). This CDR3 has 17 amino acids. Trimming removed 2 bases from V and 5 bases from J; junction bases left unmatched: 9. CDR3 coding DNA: TGTGCCAGCAGTTTAGTACTAGCGGGAGGGCCAGCCGACGAGCAGTACTTC. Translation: CASSLVLAGGPADEQYF.

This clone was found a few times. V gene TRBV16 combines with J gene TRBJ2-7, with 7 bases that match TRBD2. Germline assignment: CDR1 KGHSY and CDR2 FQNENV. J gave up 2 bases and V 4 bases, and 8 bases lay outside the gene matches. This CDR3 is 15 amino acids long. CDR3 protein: CASSRGRLAAYEQYF. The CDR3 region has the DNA TGTGCCAGCAGCCGCGGTAGGCTAGCGGCCTACGAGCAGTACTTC. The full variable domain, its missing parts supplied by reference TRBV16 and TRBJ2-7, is GEEVAQTPKHLVRGEGQKAKLYCAPIKGHSYVFWYQQVLKNEFKFLISFQNENVFDETGMPKERFSAKCLPNSPCSLEIQATKLEDSAVYFCASSRGRLAAYEQYFGPGTRLTVT.

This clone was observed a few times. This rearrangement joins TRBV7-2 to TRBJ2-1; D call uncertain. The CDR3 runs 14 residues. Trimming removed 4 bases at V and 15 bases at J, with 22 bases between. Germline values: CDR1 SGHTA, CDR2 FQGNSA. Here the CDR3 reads CASSSSGLVKDSFF. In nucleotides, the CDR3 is TGTGCCAGCAGCTCCAGTGGGCTAGTGAAAGATTCGTTCTTC.

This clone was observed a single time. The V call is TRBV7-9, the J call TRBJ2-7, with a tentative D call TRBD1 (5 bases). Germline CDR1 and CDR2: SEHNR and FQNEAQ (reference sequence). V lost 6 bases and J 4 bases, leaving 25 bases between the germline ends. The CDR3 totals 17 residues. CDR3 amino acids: CASSPGPGRSGFYEQYF. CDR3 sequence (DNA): TGTGCCAGCAGTCCAGGGCCCGGGCGGAGTGGTTTTTACGAGCAGTACTTC.

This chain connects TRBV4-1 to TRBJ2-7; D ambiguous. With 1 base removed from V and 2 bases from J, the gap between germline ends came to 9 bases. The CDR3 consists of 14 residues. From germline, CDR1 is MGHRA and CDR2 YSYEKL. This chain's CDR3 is CASSQVTGTYEQYF. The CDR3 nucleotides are TGCGCCAGCAGCCAAGTAACGGGTACCTACGAGCAGTACTTC.

The CDR3 region has the DNA TGTGCCAGCAGCTTCCGACTAGTACAGTTCTTC. Translated: CASSFRLVQFF. V gene TRBV13 combines with J gene TRBJ2-1; maybe TRBD2 (6 bases). The germline gives CDR1 PRHDT, CDR2 FYEKMQ (reference sequence). Trimming took off 3 bases at V and 13 bases at J, with 10 bases between the two ends. The CDR3 runs to 11 residues.

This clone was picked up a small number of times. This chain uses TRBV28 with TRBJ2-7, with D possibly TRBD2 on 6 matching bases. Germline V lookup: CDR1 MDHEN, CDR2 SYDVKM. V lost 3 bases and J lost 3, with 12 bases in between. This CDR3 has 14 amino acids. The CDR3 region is CASSFDGRSYEQYF. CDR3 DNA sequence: TGTGCCAGCAGTTTCGACGGGAGAAGCTACGAGCAGTACTTC.

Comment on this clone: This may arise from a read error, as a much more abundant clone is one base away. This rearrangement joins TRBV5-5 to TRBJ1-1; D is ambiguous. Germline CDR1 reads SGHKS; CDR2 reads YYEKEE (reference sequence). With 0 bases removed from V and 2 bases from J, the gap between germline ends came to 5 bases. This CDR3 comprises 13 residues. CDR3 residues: CASSLGANTEAFF. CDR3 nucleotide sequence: TGTGCCAGCAGCTTGGGGGCAAACACTGAAGCTTTCTTT.

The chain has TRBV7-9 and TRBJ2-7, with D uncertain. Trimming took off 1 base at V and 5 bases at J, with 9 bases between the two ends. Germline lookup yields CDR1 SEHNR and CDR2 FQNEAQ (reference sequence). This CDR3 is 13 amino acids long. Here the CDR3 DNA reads TGTGCCAGCAGCTTAGTGGCTCTGGACGAGCAGTACTTC. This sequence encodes CASSLVALDEQYF. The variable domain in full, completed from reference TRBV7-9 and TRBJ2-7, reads DTGVSQNPRHKITKRGQNVTFRCDPISEHNRLYWYRQTLGQGPEFLTYFQNEAQLEKSRLLSDRFSAERPKGSFSTLEIQRTEQGDSAMYLCASSLVALDEQYFGPGTRLTVT.

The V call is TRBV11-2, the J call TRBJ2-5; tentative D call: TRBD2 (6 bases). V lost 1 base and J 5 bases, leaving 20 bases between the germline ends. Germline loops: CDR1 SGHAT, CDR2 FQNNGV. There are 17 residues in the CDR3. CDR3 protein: CASSLGSYGGVEETQYF. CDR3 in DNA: TGTGCCAGCAGCTTAGGATCTTACGGGGGAGTAGAGGAGACCCAGTACTTC. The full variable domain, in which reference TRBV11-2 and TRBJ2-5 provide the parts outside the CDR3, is EAGVAQSPRYKIIEKRQSVAFWCNPISGHATLYWYQQILGQGPKLLIQFQNNGVVDDSQLPKDRFSAERLKGVDSTLKIQPAKLEDSAVYLCASSLGSYGGVEETQYFGPGTRLLVL.

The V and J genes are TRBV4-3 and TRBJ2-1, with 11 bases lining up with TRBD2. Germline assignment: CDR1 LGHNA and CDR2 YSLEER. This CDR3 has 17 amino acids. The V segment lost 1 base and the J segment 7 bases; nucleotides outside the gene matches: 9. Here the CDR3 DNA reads TGCGCCAGCAGCCAAGCCCCATCTAGCGGGAGGCTGAATGAGCAGTTCTTC. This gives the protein CASSQAPSSGRLNEQFF.

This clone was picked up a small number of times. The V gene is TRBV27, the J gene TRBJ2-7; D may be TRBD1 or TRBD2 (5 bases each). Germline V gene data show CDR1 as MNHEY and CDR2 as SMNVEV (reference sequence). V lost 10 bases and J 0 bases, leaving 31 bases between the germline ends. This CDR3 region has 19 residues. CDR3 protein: CATQTTGTPNQSLSYEQYF. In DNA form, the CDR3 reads TGTGCCACCCAAACGACCGGGACGCCCAACCAATCCCTCTCCTACGAGCAGTACTTC.